These 12 T cell receptor beta chains were sequenced from one sample in a study of shared clonotypes between healthy human individuals. Profiled with immunoSEQ multiplex PCR; TCRdb holds only in-frame clones, not every one. Here the sample spans roughly 1,500,000 clones, 98% being singletons. Sequencing used naive CD4+ T cells sorted from blood. As for subset: CD45RA+ positively selected. The receptors shown here come from a man aged 30 to 45 in good health.

The chain uses TRBV6-1 and TRBJ2-7; tentative D call: TRBD2 (6 bases). There are 12 residues in the CDR3. Trimming cost V 10 bases and J 3 bases, with 13 bases left between them. CDR1 and CDR2 (germline): MNHNS, SASEGT. CDR3 region: CATQAGSYEQYF. The CDR3 region has the DNA TGTGCCACCCAAGCGGGCAGCTACGAGCAGTACTTC.

This chain uses TRBV5-4 with TRBJ2-7, with D tentatively TRBD1 (5 bases). The germline V gene encodes CDR1 SGHNT and CDR2 YYREEE (reference sequence). V lost 4 bases to trimming and J lost 3 bases, with 14 bases between them. The length of the CDR3 is 14 residues. The chain's CDR3 is CASSVKTDNYEQYF. In DNA, the CDR3 is TGTGCCAGCAGCGTGAAGACAGACAACTACGAGCAGTACTTC.

The V gene is TRBV6-6, the J gene TRBJ2-5; TRBD2 matches 7 bases. CDR1 and CDR2 from the germline V gene are MNHNY and SVGAGI (reference sequence). V trimming: 6 bases; J trimming: 4 bases; junction bases outside the gene matches: 8. The CDR3 contains 14 residues. For the CDR3, the DNA is TGTGCCAGCAGAATGGTGTCGGGAGGAGAGACCCAGTACTTC. Protein product: CASRMVSGGETQYF.

The gene calls are TRBV9 and TRBJ2-3; 9 bases match TRBD2. Germline CDR1 is SGDLS and CDR2 is YYNGEE. The CDR3 is 16 amino acids. The ends lost 3 bases at V and 1 base at J; junction bases unmatched: 6. DNA for the CDR3: TGTGCCAGCAGCGGGATTAGCGGGAGTGGCACAGATACGCAGTATTTT. This translates into CASSGISGSGTDTQYF.

This clone was recorded once. The J gene is TRBJ1-5, the V gene TRBV5-6; 9 bases are a match to TRBD1. This CDR3 spans 14 amino acids. Looked up from germline, CDR1 is SGHDT and CDR2 is YYEEEE. The V segment lost 2 bases and the J segment 6 bases; nucleotides outside the gene matches: 3. The DNA of the CDR3 is TGTGCCAGCAGCTTTCGACAGGGGGGTCAGCCCCAGCATTTT. Protein: CASSFRQGGQPQHF.

CDR3 DNA: TGTGCCAGCAGCTACCGGGACGTGAACACTGAAGCTTTCTTT. Encoded protein: CASSYRDVNTEAFF. V and J are TRBV7-9 and TRBJ1-1; D may be TRBD1 (5 bases). The CDR3 runs to 14 residues. From germline, CDR1 is SEHNR and CDR2 FQNEAQ (reference sequence). Between the trimmed V and J ends, which lost 4 bases and 0 bases, there was a span of 9 bases.

This chain links TRBV28 with TRBJ1-1; D is ambiguous. Germline CDR1 and CDR2: MDHEN and SYDVKM. This CDR3 comprises 12 residues. Trimming stripped 7 bases from V and 5 bases from J, with 11 bases between. CDR3 DNA sequence: TGTGCCAGCACCAAAGGAGGGACTGAAGCTTTCTTT. Translation gives CASTKGGTEAFF. Combining the CDR3 with reference TRBV28 and TRBJ1-1 gives the whole variable domain DVKVTQSSRYLVKRTGEKVFLECVQDMDHENMFWYRQDPGLGLRLIYFSYDVKMKEKGDIPEGYSVSREKKERFSLILESASTNQTSMYLCASTKGGTEAFFGQGTRLTVV.

In regard to this clone: Other DNA sequences in the sample encode the same CDR3. This rearrangement joins TRBV5-1 to TRBJ2-2; TRBD1 is a possible D gene (6 bases). From germline, CDR1 is SGHRS and CDR2 YFSETQ. The CDR3 is made up of 14 amino acids. Between the trimmed V and J ends, which lost 0 bases and 7 bases, there was a span of 10 bases. CDR3 bases: TGCGCCAGCAGCTTGGACAGGGTGGGCGGGGAGCTGTTTTTT. Its protein is CASSLDRVGGELFF. Based on the CDR3 plus reference TRBV5-1 and TRBJ2-2, the full variable domain is KAGVTQTPRYLIKTRGQQVTLSCSPISGHRSVSWYQQTPGQGLQFLFEYFSETQRNKGNFPGRFSGRQFSNSRSEMNVSTLELGDSALYLCASSLDRVGGELFFGEGSRLTVL.

The V call is TRBV18, the J call TRBJ2-7; D possibly uses TRBD1 or TRBD2 (5 bases each). CDR3 length: 17 amino acids. The V and J ends lost 3 bases and 0 bases respectively, with 18 bases between them. Germline V CDR1 and CDR2: KGHSH, LQKENI. CDR3 DNA: TGTGCCAGCTCACCGCTGGGACGGACTTTCACCTCCTACGAGCAGTACTTC. Residues: CASSPLGRTFTSYEQYF.

The genes are TRBV6-1 and TRBJ2-7; D unclear. The CDR3 consists of 15 residues. CDR1 is MNHNS and CDR2 is SASEGT in the germline V gene. Between the trimmed V and J ends, which lost 1 base and 3 bases, there was a span of 13 bases. In DNA form, the CDR3 reads TGTGCCAGCAGTGAAGATGTAGCTGGAAACTACGAGCAGTACTTC. This sequence encodes CASSEDVAGNYEQYF.

CDR3 nucleotides: TGTGCCAGCAGCCCTAGGACTCTTACGAACACCGGGGAGCTGTTTTTT. It yields the protein CASSPRTLTNTGELFF. This chain connects TRBV11-2 to TRBJ2-2, with D possibly being TRBD2 (5 bases). There are 16 residues in the CDR3. Germline V gives CDR1 SGHAT, CDR2 FQNNGV. The ends were cut back, 5 bases at V and 0 bases at J, with 13 bases in the middle.

The gene calls are TRBV28 and TRBJ1-1; maybe TRBD1 (5 bases). CDR3 length: 13 amino acids. CDR1 MDHEN and CDR2 SYDVKM come from the germline V gene. Trimming cost V 8 bases and J 1 base, with 11 bases left between them. CDR3 protein: CASFLGGNTEAFF. CDR3 nucleotide sequence: TGTGCCAGCTTTTTGGGGGGGAACACTGAAGCTTTCTTT.